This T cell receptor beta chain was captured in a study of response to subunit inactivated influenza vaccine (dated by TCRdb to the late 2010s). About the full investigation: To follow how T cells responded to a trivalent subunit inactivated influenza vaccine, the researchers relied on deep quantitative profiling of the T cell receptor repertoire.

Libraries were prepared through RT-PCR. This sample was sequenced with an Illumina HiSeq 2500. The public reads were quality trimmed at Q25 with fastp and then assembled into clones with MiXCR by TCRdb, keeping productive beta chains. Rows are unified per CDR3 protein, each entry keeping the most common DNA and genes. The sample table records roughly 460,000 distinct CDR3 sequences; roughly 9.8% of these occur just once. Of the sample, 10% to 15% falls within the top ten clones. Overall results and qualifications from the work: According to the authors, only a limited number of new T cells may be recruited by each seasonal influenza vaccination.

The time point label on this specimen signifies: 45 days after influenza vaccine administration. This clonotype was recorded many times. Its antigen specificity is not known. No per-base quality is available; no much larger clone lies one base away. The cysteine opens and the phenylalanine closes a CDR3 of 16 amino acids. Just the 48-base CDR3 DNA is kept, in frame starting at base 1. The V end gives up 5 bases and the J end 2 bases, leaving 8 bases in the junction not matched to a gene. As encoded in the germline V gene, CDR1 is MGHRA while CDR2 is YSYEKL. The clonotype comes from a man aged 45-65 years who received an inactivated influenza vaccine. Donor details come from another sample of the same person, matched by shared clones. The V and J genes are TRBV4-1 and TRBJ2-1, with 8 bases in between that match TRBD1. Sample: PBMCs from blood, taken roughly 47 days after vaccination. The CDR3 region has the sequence CASSSGTGGAYNEQFF. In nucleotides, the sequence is TGCGCCAGCAGCTCAGGAACAGGGGGAGCCTACAATGAGCAGTTCTTC.